Shown below are 7 T cell receptor beta chains from a single sample sequenced in a study of cytotoxic CD8 clonotypes in ibrutinib-treated CLL (dated by TCRdb to about 2021). Read against the paper, the sample's time point label means: roughly 2 years on ibrutinib. Library preparation was by the immunoSEQ multiplex PCR assay. In TCRdb, the immuneACCESS table is reduced to in-frame sequences with V and J assigned. These tables do not hold every clone; where another copy was compared, an unresolved V gene accounts for under half, and the others remain unexplained. This sample lists roughly 160,000 clones; under 85% were detected once. Around 4.5% of the sample is held by the ten biggest clonotypes. The sample in question was PBMCs, obtained after 24 months of ibrutinib treatment. Source of these receptors: a human donor with chronic lymphocytic leukemia.

This clone turned up a few times. Other DNA sequences within the sample encode an identical CDR3. The chain is built from TRBV28 and TRBJ1-1; 7 nucleotides agree with TRBD1. V shed 5 bases, J shed 1 base, and the junction held 7 bases outside the gene matches. This CDR3 has 15 residues. Germline V gene lookup returns CDR1 MDHEN and CDR2 SYDVKM. The CDR3, as DNA: TGTGCCAGCAGTCCGGGGACAGCCTCGAACACTGAAGCTTTCTTT. Protein: CASSPGTASNTEAFF.

The table lists this clone with a few counts. CDR3 loop: CSARGFEQYF. CDR3 coding DNA: TGCAGTGCTAGGGGGTTCGAGCAGTACTTC. This chain connects TRBV20-1 to TRBJ2-7; no reliable D call. Trimming took 3 bases from V and 6 from J, leaving 6 bases between them. From germline, CDR1 is DFQATT and CDR2 SNEGSKA (reference sequence). The CDR3 contains 10 residues.

The chain combines TRBV29-1 with TRBJ1-1, with a weak D call TRBD1 (5 bases). The CDR3 covers 13 residues. The V and J ends lost 7 bases and 0 bases respectively, with 12 bases between them. In germline, CDR1 is SQVTM, CDR2 ANQGSEA. CDR3 DNA sequence: TGCAGCGCCCCGGGACCGATGAACACTGAAGCTTTCTTT. Residues: CSAPGPMNTEAFF.

About this clone: This same CDR3 is encoded by further DNA sequences in the sample. V usage is TRBV30 and J usage is TRBJ1-4, with D maybe TRBD1 (6 bases). Germline-derived CDR1 and CDR2 are GTSNPN and SVGIG (reference sequence). V was pared by 2 bases and J by 1 base, with 14 bases between. There are 16 residues in the CDR3. The CDR3 is CAWSSKGVGTNEKLFF. As DNA, the CDR3 is TGTGCCTGGAGTTCGAAGGGGGTCGGAACTAATGAAAAACTGTTTTTT.

A single count supports this clone. This sequence joins TRBV7-2 and TRBJ2-3; 11 bases map to TRBD1. The ends lost 0 bases at V and 5 bases at J; junction bases unmatched: 4. The CDR3 has 16 amino acids. Looked up from germline, CDR1 is SGHTA and CDR2 is FQGNSA. The CDR3 here is CASSLARGQGGDTQYF. The CDR3 DNA sequence: TGTGCCAGCAGCTTAGCGAGGGGACAGGGGGGAGATACGCAGTATTTT.

The chain joins TRBV9 to TRBJ2-7; possibly TRBD2 for D (6 bases). The CDR3 covers 14 residues. Trimming removed 0 bases from V and 1 base from J, with 8 bases in between. Looked up from germline, CDR1 is SGDLS and CDR2 is YYNGEE. CDR3 DNA sequence: TGTGCCAGCAGCGTAGCGGGAGCGTCCTACGAGCAGTACTTC. Its protein product is CASSVAGASYEQYF.

The chain employs TRBV18 and TRBJ2-4; D is undetermined. With 5 bases removed from V and 0 bases from J, the gap between germline ends came to 8 bases. The CDR3 runs 14 residues. Germline loops: CDR1 KGHSH, CDR2 LQKENI. CDR3 DNA sequence: TGTGCCAGCTCAACCGATATAGCCAAAAACATTCAGTACTTC. Amino acids: CASSTDIAKNIQYF.